What follows describes a single TCR beta chain. Produced via immunoSEQ multiplex PCR; TCRdb's table is partial and in-frame only. The repertoire has about 69,000 clones, over 70% of them found once; the top ten carry 3.5% to 5.5%. This sample is part of a study of technical replicates of blood from a handful of donors. CDR1 and CDR2 from the germline V gene are SSHAT and FNYEAQ (reference sequence). With 2 bases clipped from V and 1 base from J, the junction kept 3 bases outside the gene matches. This CDR3 comprises 15 residues. The rearrangement links TRBV7-7 to TRBJ2-3; 7 bases line up with TRBD2. The clonotype was recovered from a human donor in good health. Some clones in this sample may be carry-over from other donors' samples. The sample comprised PBMCs. The CDR3 DNA sequence: TGTGCCAGCAGCTTACAGGGAGGGGGCACAGATACGCAGTATTTT. Its translation is CASSLQGGGTDTQYF.